The 6 T cell receptor beta chains reported below all come from one sample, sequenced in a study of control samples from healthy donors and cancer patients. The repertoire was sequenced with immunoSEQ multiplex PCR; TCRdb's copy has only in-frame clones and lacks some. The repertoire holds approximately 90,000 clones, approximately 84% seen once, with about 38% in the top ten. What was sequenced was PBMCs. All receptors come from a man between 70 and 80 years old with lung cancer.

The gene calls are TRBV7-8 and TRBJ1-1; D uncertain. Trimming removed 3 bases from V and 1 base from J, with 18 bases in between. Germline V gives CDR1 SGHVS, CDR2 FQNEAQ. The CDR3 loop spans 17 amino acids. CDR3 sequence: CASSFPLLRVGNTEAFF. The CDR3 DNA sequence: TGTGCCAGCAGCTTCCCCCTACTCCGGGTCGGGAACACTGAAGCTTTCTTT. The full variable domain, completed using reference TRBV7-8 and TRBJ1-1, is GAGVSQSPRYKVAKRGQDVALRCDPISGHVSLFWYQQALGQGPEFLTYFQNEAQLDKSGLPSDRFFAERPEGSVSTLKIQRTQQEDSAVYLCASSFPLLRVGNTEAFFGQGTRLTVV.

V and J are TRBV27 and TRBJ1-2, with 9 bases matching TRBD1. The ends lost 6 bases at V and 6 bases at J; junction bases unmatched: 23. Germline assignment: CDR1 MNHEY and CDR2 SMNVEV (reference sequence). CDR3 length: 19 residues. CDR3 sequence: CASSVQGARSGAGENGYTF. CDR3 nucleotides: TGTGCCAGCAGCGTACAGGGGGCGCGTAGCGGGGCGGGCGAGAATGGCTACACCTTC.

The rearrangement links TRBV4-3 to TRBJ2-3, with 11 bases matching TRBD2. V lost 2 bases to trimming and J lost 5 bases; unmatched junction nucleotides: 6. CDR3 size: 16 residues. In germline, CDR1 is LGHNA, CDR2 YSLEER. The CDR3 here is CASSQLTSGGRDTQYF. As DNA, the CDR3 is TGCGCCAGCAGCCAACTAACTAGCGGGGGCAGAGATACGCAGTATTTT.

This clone was recorded only once. The J gene is TRBJ1-3, the V gene TRBV28, with unresolved D. V shed 4 bases and J shed 4 bases, with 11 bases lying between them. From germline, CDR1 is MDHEN and CDR2 SYDVKM. The CDR3 length is 14 residues. The CDR3 nucleotides are TGTGCCAGCAGTTCGGCCGGGGAAGGAAACACCATATATTTT. Protein sequence: CASSSAGEGNTIYF. The full variable domain, its missing parts supplied by reference TRBV28 and TRBJ1-3, is DVKVTQSSRYLVKRTGEKVFLECVQDMDHENMFWYRQDPGLGLRLIYFSYDVKMKEKGDIPEGYSVSREKKERFSLILESASTNQTSMYLCASSSAGEGNTIYFGEGSWLTVV.

This rearrangement joins TRBV28 to TRBJ1-1; 8 bases are a match to TRBD1. V gave up 2 bases and J gave up 1 base; unmatched junction bases: 6. Germline CDR1 MDHEN, CDR2 SYDVKM. The CDR3 length is 16 residues. CDR3 DNA: TGTGCCAGCAGTTTAGGTCCCCAGGGGGCGAACACTGAAGCTTTCTTT. It codes for CASSLGPQGANTEAFF. Full variable domain (remainder filled in from reference TRBV28 and TRBJ1-1): DVKVTQSSRYLVKRTGEKVFLECVQDMDHENMFWYRQDPGLGLRLIYFSYDVKMKEKGDIPEGYSVSREKKERFSLILESASTNQTSMYLCASSLGPQGANTEAFFGQGTRLTVV.

This sequence joins TRBV10-3 and TRBJ2-7, with D perhaps given as TRBD1 or TRBD2 (5 bases each). CDR1 is ENHRY, CDR2 SYGVKD, per germline. V lost 1 base, J lost 2 bases, and 12 bases lay in between. The length of the CDR3 is 15 residues. This CDR3 is CAISEFPGAPYEQYF. As DNA, the CDR3 is TGTGCCATCAGTGAGTTTCCCGGGGCCCCCTACGAGCAGTACTTC.